The clone carrying this T cell receptor (beta chain) was recorded many times. The antigen remains unidentified. The data were taken from a study of CD8+CD57+ T cells in acquired aplastic anemia. Study results and caveats: Patients and healthy controls showed no significant CD8+ Simpson's diversity difference.

The V and J ends lost 4 bases and 4 bases respectively, with 11 bases between them. Germline V gene lookup returns CDR1 SGHRS and CDR2 YFSETQ. CDR3 length: 13 amino acids. Profiles of TCR beta VDJ and CDR3 were generated from a genomic DNA template. TCRdb processed the reads anew with MiXCR; each CDR3 protein has one entry. The sample includes about 190,000 distinct CDR3 sequences, about half of them seen just once. V is TRBV5-1 and J is TRBJ2-5, with D possibly matching TRBD1 (6 bases). This receptor was obtained from a human donor in good health, serving as a control. Sample: sorted CD4+, CD8+, or CD8+CD57+ T cells (not recorded which) from PBMCs. CDR3 coding DNA: TGCGCCAGCAGCCAGGACAGTACAGAGACCCAGTACTTC. Protein product: CASSQDSTETQYF.